These T cell receptor beta chains were read from a single sample in a study of early T cells in non-severe SARS-CoV-2 infection. One entry per CDR3 protein, called by TCRdb with MiXCR from the 5' RACE reads. The data contain fewer than 120,000 distinct CDR3 sequences, roughly an eighth of them singletons. The material was whole blood, obtained at baseline. The receptors shown here come from an adult who was a healthcare worker with PCR-confirmed SARS-CoV-2 infection or an uninfected control (not recorded which). Each CDR3 is given with its conserved first and last residue. Fields, in order: CDR3 protein, CDR3 DNA, D gene, J gene, V gene, clone size. D genes are given only for firm matches. Not all rows give a size; the values are once, few, many and, for expanded clones, a class.

CASSPYRGSSGANVLTF,TGTGCCAGCTCACCTTACAGGGGGAGCTCTGGGGCCAACGTCCTGACTTTC,TRBD1,TRBJ2-6,TRBV18,many
CASIFRDRAYNEQFF,TGTGCCAGCATCTTCCGGGACAGGGCCTACAATGAGCAGTTCTTC,TRBD1,TRBJ2-1,TRBV2,.
CASSQASTGARNTIYF,TGTGCCAGCAGCCAGGCTTCGACAGGGGCGAGAAACACCATATATTTT,TRBD1,TRBJ1-3,TRBV6-6,.
CASSYQGPSLNADTQYF,TGTGCCAGCAGTTACCAGGGCCCAAGTTTAAACGCAGATACGCAGTATTTT,.,TRBJ2-3,TRBV6-5,.
CASSLDFRDRVQETQYF,TGTGCCAGCAGCCTAGATTTCCGGGACAGGGTCCAAGAGACCCAGTACTTC,TRBD1,TRBJ2-5,TRBV7-9,few
CASSSGELFF,TGTGCCAGCAGCTCCGGGGAGCTGTTTTTT,.,TRBJ2-2,TRBV7-9,many
CSAGGRGVPSNQPQHF,TGCAGTGCTGGAGGGCGGGGGGTTCCTAGCAATCAGCCCCAGCATTTT,.,TRBJ1-5,TRBV20-1,few
CASSPLPGENTEAFF,TGTGCCAGCAGCCCCCTCCCCGGGGAGAACACTGAAGCTTTCTTT,.,TRBJ1-1,TRBV5-5,many
CASSLGTARDSGANVLTF,TGTGCCAGCAGCTTAGGCACAGCCAGGGACTCTGGGGCCAACGTCCTGACTTTC,.,TRBJ2-6,TRBV7-9,.
CSVARTMNTEAFF,TGCAGCGTTGCGAGGACCATGAACACTGAAGCTTTCTTT,.,TRBJ1-1,TRBV29-1,.